This TCR beta chain was retrieved from a study of cytomegalovirus exposure and HLA in healthy donors. Study-wide background: Prior work identified around 120 million unique TCR beta sequences in roughly 180 million T cells. Among the 398 genotyped donors, over 70% were placed in the Caucasian-associated ancestry cluster. Study-wide results and limits: TCR beta sequences reportedly predicted the HLA-A and HLA-B alleles of most subjects accurately.

This CDR3 region has 16 residues. The germline V gene encodes CDR1 ENHRY and CDR2 SYGVKD. The V and J ends lost 3 bases and 5 bases, in that order; junction bases with no gene match: 8. Researchers ran the PCR with 60 Vbeta and 13 Jbeta primers. Per the original data handling: About 9.9 million of the 80 million or so unique TCR beta chains counted in a later analysis were shared. Libraries were prepared by immunoSEQ multiplex PCR; TCRdb keeps only in-frame clonotypes and omits some of them. From that table come the V and J calls and clone size; the DNA was used to work out D and trimming. The sample shows 200,000 to 250,000 clones, over 65% of them seen only once. Only one count was recorded for this clone. Its antigen is unidentified.

The chain uses TRBV10-3 and TRBJ1-4; 8 bases map to TRBD1. The receptor was derived from a woman in her sixties or seventies in good health and CMV-seropositive. The sample comprised PBMCs. In DNA form, the CDR3 reads TGTGCCATCAGTGATTCGACAGGGGCGAACAATGAAAAACTGTTTTTT. Amino acids: CAISDSTGANNEKLFF.